A selection of T cell receptor beta chains follows, all from one sample in a study of identical twins. MiXCR, applied by TCRdb to the 5' RACE reads, yields one record per CDR3 protein. The repertoire holds about 330,000 distinct CDR3 sequences, with 9% to 15% as singletons. These same records also appear under a second study, on yellow fever vaccine responses in identical twins.

Sequencing used CD8+ T cells sorted from blood. The receptors shown here come from a woman younger than 35 in good health. The CDR3 runs from the conserved cysteine through the conserved F or W. Each record gives: clone size, D gene, V gene, J gene, CDR3 DNA, CDR3 protein. D genes are given only for firm matches. Expanded clones get a size class; other rows say once, few or many, or leave the size out.

clone size: -; D gene: TRBD1; V gene: TRBV6-5; J gene: TRBJ1-2; CDR3 DNA: TGTGCCAGCAGTTACAGTGACAGGGGGAACTATGGCTACACCTTC; CDR3 protein: CASSYSDRGNYGYTF
clone size: few; D gene: TRBD2; V gene: TRBV20-1; J gene: TRBJ2-7; CDR3 DNA: TGCAGTGCTAGAGACCCCAGACTAGCGGGAGTCCCCTACGAGCAGTACTTC; CDR3 protein: CSARDPRLAGVPYEQYF
clone size: few; D gene: TRBD2; V gene: TRBV20-1; J gene: TRBJ2-7; CDR3 DNA: TGCAGTGCTAGAGACGGCGGGAGGGCGAATACCTACGAGCAGTACTTC; CDR3 protein: CSARDGGRANTYEQYF
clone size: few; D gene: TRBD1; V gene: TRBV4-1; J gene: TRBJ2-1; CDR3 DNA: TGCGCCAGCAGCCAACCCGGGACAGGGCTAGGAAATGAGCAGTTCTTC; CDR3 protein: CASSQPGTGLGNEQFF
clone size: -; D gene: -; V gene: TRBV2; J gene: TRBJ1-2; CDR3 DNA: TGTGCCAGCATTCGCTCATGGGACAAGTTGCCTTCTGACTATGGCTACACCTTC; CDR3 protein: CASIRSWDKLPSDYGYTF
clone size: few; D gene: -; V gene: TRBV19; J gene: TRBJ1-2; CDR3 DNA: TGTGCCAGTAGCCCGGGACCGGGAAACTATGGCTACACCTTC; CDR3 protein: CASSPGPGNYGYTF
clone size: -; D gene: TRBD2; V gene: TRBV4-1; J gene: TRBJ2-5; CDR3 DNA: TGCGCCAGCAGCCGTAATAGGGTGTCCGGGGGGGATGAAGAGACCCAGTACTTC; CDR3 protein: CASSRNRVSGGDEETQYF
clone size: once; D gene: -; V gene: TRBV6-1; J gene: TRBJ1-2; CDR3 DNA: TGTGCCAGCAGCCAAAGGACAGCTCTCTATAATGGCTACACCTTC; CDR3 protein: CASSQRTALYNGYTF
clone size: few; D gene: -; V gene: TRBV6-2/TRBV6-3; J gene: TRBJ2-2; CDR3 DNA: TGTGCCAGCAGTTCCTGGCGGGGGCCTAGAGAATCTGGGGAGCTGTTTTTT; CDR3 protein: CASSSWRGPRESGELFF
clone size: few; D gene: -; V gene: TRBV6-1; J gene: TRBJ2-1; CDR3 DNA: TGTGCCAGCACTACGTACAATGAGCAGTTCTTC; CDR3 protein: CASTTYNEQFF
clone size: -; D gene: -; V gene: TRBV27; J gene: TRBJ1-5; CDR3 DNA: TGTGCCAGCAGCCCGAAGTTGGGGGGCCCCCAGCCCCAGCATTTT; CDR3 protein: CASSPKLGGPQPQHF
clone size: -; D gene: -; V gene: TRBV5-4; J gene: TRBJ2-1; CDR3 DNA: TGTGCCAGCAGCTTGGACAGGGCCCTCGGGGTAGATGAGCAGTTCTTC; CDR3 protein: CASSLDRALGVDEQFF
clone size: few; D gene: -; V gene: TRBV24-1; J gene: TRBJ1-5; CDR3 DNA: TGTGCCCCCCCCGGGGACCCAAGCAATCAGCCCCAGCATTTT; CDR3 protein: CAPPGDPSNQPQHF
clone size: few; D gene: TRBD1; V gene: TRBV28; J gene: TRBJ2-5; CDR3 DNA: TGTGCCAGCAGTTCGGAAGATTTGGACAGGGATTCCCACGCGCGGGAGACCCAGTACTTC; CDR3 protein: CASSSEDLDRDSHARETQYF
clone size: few; D gene: TRBD2; V gene: TRBV2; J gene: TRBJ2-1; CDR3 DNA: TGTGCCAGCAAGCGAGCGGGGACTAGCAGTGAGCAGTTCTTC; CDR3 protein: CASKRAGTSSEQFF
clone size: many; D gene: TRBD1; V gene: TRBV10-2; J gene: TRBJ2-1; CDR3 DNA: TGCGCCAGCAGTGGGGGACAGGGGTCCGAGAGCTCCTACAATGAGCAGTTCTTC; CDR3 protein: CASSGGQGSESSYNEQFF
clone size: few; D gene: -; V gene: TRBV7-9; J gene: TRBJ1-3; CDR3 DNA: TGTGCCAGCGACTTGCAGGGTGCAGGAAACACCATATATTTT; CDR3 protein: CASDLQGAGNTIYF
clone size: -; D gene: TRBD2; V gene: TRBV2; J gene: TRBJ2-1; CDR3 DNA: TGTGCCAGCAATATACGGGGGGACTATTACAATGAGCAGTTCTTC; CDR3 protein: CASNIRGDYYNEQFF
clone size: few; D gene: TRBD2; V gene: TRBV6-4; J gene: TRBJ2-5; CDR3 DNA: TGTGCCAGCAGTGAACTAGCGGGAGAAAGGGAGACCCAGTACTTC; CDR3 protein: CASSELAGERETQYF
clone size: few; D gene: TRBD2; V gene: TRBV24-1; J gene: TRBJ2-3; CDR3 DNA: TGTGCCACCAGTGATTTCCCCATAGCGGGGTCGGCAGATACGCAGTATTTT; CDR3 protein: CATSDFPIAGSADTQYF
clone size: few; D gene: TRBD2; V gene: TRBV24-1; J gene: TRBJ2-3; CDR3 DNA: TGTGCCACCAGTGACCCCGGGACTAGCGGACCCACAGATACGCAGTATTTT; CDR3 protein: CATSDPGTSGPTDTQYF
clone size: few; D gene: -; V gene: TRBV24-1; J gene: TRBJ2-5; CDR3 DNA: TGTGCCACCAGTGGGGATGGGTCTGGGAAAGAGACCCAGTACTTC; CDR3 protein: CATSGDGSGKETQYF
clone size: many; D gene: -; V gene: TRBV10-2; J gene: TRBJ2-3; CDR3 DNA: TGCGCCAGCAAGGCAGATACGCAGTATTTT; CDR3 protein: CASKADTQYF
clone size: many; D gene: -; V gene: TRBV5-6; J gene: TRBJ2-5; CDR3 DNA: TGTGCCAGCAGCTTGGTCACGGAGCAAGAGACCCAGTACTTC; CDR3 protein: CASSLVTEQETQYF
clone size: few; D gene: -; V gene: TRBV13; J gene: TRBJ2-1; CDR3 DNA: TGTGCCAGCAGCTTAGGCTTACACTGGAACAATGAGCAGTTCTTC; CDR3 protein: CASSLGLHWNNEQFF
clone size: few; D gene: -; V gene: TRBV20-1; J gene: TRBJ1-1; CDR3 DNA: TGCAGTGCTAGAGGATACAGATTCTACACTGAAGCTTTCTTT; CDR3 protein: CSARGYRFYTEAFF
clone size: -; D gene: TRBD1; V gene: TRBV12-3/TRBV12-4; J gene: TRBJ2-2; CDR3 DNA: TGTGCCAGCAGTCCCCGGACAGGGACGACCGGGGAGCTGTTTTTT; CDR3 protein: CASSPRTGTTGELFF
clone size: few; D gene: -; V gene: TRBV28; J gene: TRBJ2-5; CDR3 DNA: TGTGCCAGCAGCCTGCGTTGGTACCAAGAGACCCAGTACTTC; CDR3 protein: CASSLRWYQETQYF
clone size: few; D gene: -; V gene: TRBV7-2; J gene: TRBJ2-1; CDR3 DNA: TGTGCCAGCAGCGGGCGGGGAGCGGGTAAAACCTACAATGAGCAGTTCTTC; CDR3 protein: CASSGRGAGKTYNEQFF
clone size: -; D gene: TRBD2; V gene: TRBV13; J gene: TRBJ2-1; CDR3 DNA: TGTGCCAGCAGCTTCGGAGCGGGGAACTACAATGAGCAGTTCTTC; CDR3 protein: CASSFGAGNYNEQFF
clone size: -; D gene: -; V gene: TRBV12-3/TRBV12-4; J gene: TRBJ1-2; CDR3 DNA: TGTGCCAGCAGTTTAAGGGGGTCCAGCTATGGCTACACCTTC; CDR3 protein: CASSLRGSSYGYTF
clone size: few; D gene: -; V gene: TRBV14; J gene: TRBJ2-1; CDR3 DNA: TGTGCCAGCAGCCAAGAGGGGGGCGGGAGCCGAGACAATGAGCAGTTCTTC; CDR3 protein: CASSQEGGGSRDNEQFF
clone size: -; D gene: TRBD2; V gene: TRBV20-1; J gene: TRBJ2-1; CDR3 DNA: TGCAGTGCTAGAGATGAGGCGGGAGGGCCCTACAATGAGCAGTTCTTC; CDR3 protein: CSARDEAGGPYNEQFF
clone size: many; D gene: TRBD1; V gene: TRBV4-1; J gene: TRBJ1-6; CDR3 DNA: TGCGCCAGCAGCCAAGTGGACAGGGATAATTCACCCCTCCACTTT; CDR3 protein: CASSQVDRDNSPLHF
clone size: -; D gene: -; V gene: TRBV21-1; J gene: TRBJ2-2; CDR3 DNA: TGTGCCAGCAGCAGACGACTAGCGGGTATACCCGGGGAGCTGTTTTTT; CDR3 protein: CASSRRLAGIPGELFF
clone size: -; D gene: -; V gene: TRBV27; J gene: TRBJ2-7; CDR3 DNA: TGTGCCAGCTCCTGGGGCAGCACCTACGAGCAGTACTTC; CDR3 protein: CASSWGSTYEQYF
clone size: -; D gene: -; V gene: TRBV5-5; J gene: TRBJ2-3; CDR3 DNA: TGTGCCAGCAGCCCCGAGCTCCACTCCTCAGATACGCAGTATTTT; CDR3 protein: CASSPELHSSDTQYF
clone size: few; D gene: -; V gene: TRBV11-2; J gene: TRBJ2-1; CDR3 DNA: TGTGCCAGCAGCTATCCCCTGAACAGGGAGCAGTTCTTC; CDR3 protein: CASSYPLNREQFF
clone size: few; D gene: -; V gene: TRBV7-9; J gene: TRBJ2-3; CDR3 DNA: TGTGCCAGCGGAGAGACTAGCACAGATACGCAGTATTTT; CDR3 protein: CASGETSTDTQYF
clone size: few; D gene: TRBD2; V gene: TRBV6-5; J gene: TRBJ2-7; CDR3 DNA: TGTGCCAGCAGTTACGGACTAGCGGGAGGAGCCGAGCAGTACTTC; CDR3 protein: CASSYGLAGGAEQYF
clone size: few; D gene: TRBD1; V gene: TRBV7-9; J gene: TRBJ2-5; CDR3 DNA: TGTGCCAGCAGCTTAGGGGCAGGGGGCTATGACGAGACCCAGTACTTC; CDR3 protein: CASSLGAGGYDETQYF
clone size: many; D gene: -; V gene: TRBV29-1; J gene: TRBJ2-1; CDR3 DNA: TGCAGCGTTCTCACGGGGGAAGAAAATGAGCAGTTCTTC; CDR3 protein: CSVLTGEENEQFF
clone size: -; D gene: -; V gene: TRBV5-6; J gene: TRBJ2-1; CDR3 DNA: TGTGCCAGCAGCCCCGGCCGCATCTACAATGAGCAGTTCTTC; CDR3 protein: CASSPGRIYNEQFF
clone size: many; D gene: TRBD2; V gene: TRBV20-1; J gene: TRBJ2-7; CDR3 DNA: TGCAGTGCTACCGGGACTAGCGGGAGGGCCTTCTCCTACGAGCAGTACTTC; CDR3 protein: CSATGTSGRAFSYEQYF
clone size: -; D gene: TRBD2; V gene: TRBV9; J gene: TRBJ2-7; CDR3 DNA: TGTGCCAGCAGCCCGGGACTAGCGGGAACCGAGCAGTACTTC; CDR3 protein: CASSPGLAGTEQYF
clone size: -; D gene: TRBD2; V gene: TRBV20-1; J gene: TRBJ2-3; CDR3 DNA: TGCAGTGCTATACAATATAGCGGGAGTGCCCCCACAGATACGCAGTATTTT; CDR3 protein: CSAIQYSGSAPTDTQYF
clone size: few; D gene: TRBD2; V gene: TRBV7-9; J gene: TRBJ2-7; CDR3 DNA: TGTGCCAGCAGCTCGACCCGGGACTACTACGAGCAGTACTTC; CDR3 protein: CASSSTRDYYEQYF
clone size: few; D gene: -; V gene: TRBV4-1; J gene: TRBJ2-3; CDR3 DNA: TGCGCCAGCAGCCAAGATGTCGGGTTGGACGGGATCTACACAGATACGCAGTATTTT; CDR3 protein: CASSQDVGLDGIYTDTQYF
clone size: many; D gene: -; V gene: TRBV5-1; J gene: TRBJ1-5; CDR3 DNA: TGCGCCAGCAGCTTGGGCGGGATGCAGCCCCAGCATTTT; CDR3 protein: CASSLGGMQPQHF
clone size: -; D gene: TRBD1; V gene: TRBV13; J gene: TRBJ2-7; CDR3 DNA: TGTGCCAGCAGCTTATACGGGACAGGGAACTACGAGCAGTACTTC; CDR3 protein: CASSLYGTGNYEQYF
clone size: few; D gene: -; V gene: TRBV10-2; J gene: TRBJ2-1; CDR3 DNA: TGCGCCAGCAGGTCCGTAACTAGACCCTCGACCTACAATGAGCAGTTCTTC; CDR3 protein: CASRSVTRPSTYNEQFF
clone size: -; D gene: TRBD2; V gene: TRBV20-1; J gene: TRBJ2-1; CDR3 DNA: TGCAGTGCTAGAGTGGTGGCTAGCGGCTACAATGAGCAGTTCTTC; CDR3 protein: CSARVVASGYNEQFF
clone size: -; D gene: -; V gene: TRBV5-1; J gene: TRBJ2-5; CDR3 DNA: TGCGCCAGCCGTGGCCCGGAGGGGGAAGAGACCCAGTACTTC; CDR3 protein: CASRGPEGEETQYF
clone size: many; D gene: TRBD1; V gene: TRBV4-1; J gene: TRBJ1-1; CDR3 DNA: TGTGCCAGCAGCCAAGGGGGCAGTGAAGCTTTCTTT; CDR3 protein: CASSQGGSEAFF
clone size: few; D gene: TRBD1; V gene: TRBV7-9; J gene: TRBJ1-1; CDR3 DNA: TGTGCCAGCAGCCAAAACAGGGGAACTGAAGCTTTCTTT; CDR3 protein: CASSQNRGTEAFF
clone size: few; D gene: TRBD2; V gene: TRBV15; J gene: TRBJ2-2; CDR3 DNA: TGTGCCACCAGCAAAAGCGGGGGTTGGTCCGGGGAGCTGTTTTTT; CDR3 protein: CATSKSGGWSGELFF
clone size: many; D gene: -; V gene: TRBV7-3; J gene: TRBJ2-1; CDR3 DNA: TGTGCCAGCAGCCCCGGACGGATGTCGGGCAATGAGCAGTTCTTC; CDR3 protein: CASSPGRMSGNEQFF
clone size: few; D gene: -; V gene: TRBV10-2; J gene: TRBJ1-4; CDR3 DNA: TGCGCCAGCAGTGATACGTCAATGGTAAAACTGTTTTTT; CDR3 protein: CASSDTSMVKLFF
clone size: few; D gene: TRBD1; V gene: TRBV11-1; J gene: TRBJ1-1; CDR3 DNA: TGTGCCAGCAGCTTGAGTCGGGACAGTCTGAACACTGAAGCTTTCTTT; CDR3 protein: CASSLSRDSLNTEAFF
clone size: few; D gene: -; V gene: TRBV23-1; J gene: TRBJ1-6; CDR3 DNA: TGCGCCAGCAGTCAATCGGGTCCGTCGGGCTCCTATAATTCACCCCTCCACTTT; CDR3 protein: CASSQSGPSGSYNSPLHF